This T cell receptor beta chain was recorded in a study of graft-versus-host responses after intestinal transplantation. Study information: Multivisceral, liver-intestinal, or isolated intestinal transplants were received by the recipients.

Germline-derived CDR1 and CDR2 are GTSNPN and SVGIG (reference sequence). The length of the CDR3 is 15 residues. Germline trimming cut 2 bases from V and 2 bases from J; bases unmatched to any gene: 9. The repertoire was sequenced with immunoSEQ multiplex PCR; TCRdb's copy has only in-frame clones and lacks some. The sample has around 24,000 clones, approximately 82% seen once. Worth noting for this clone: Its antigen is as yet unknown.

The V call is TRBV30, the J call TRBJ2-7, with 7 bases that match TRBD2. The sequence was obtained from a human donor who was the organ donor for an intestinal transplant. This material consisted of unstimulated CD8+ T cells sorted from spleen or lymph node cells, taken before transplant. The DNA for the CDR3 is TGTGCCTGGAGTCCGTCGACTAGCATTCCCTACGAGCAGTACTTC. This gives the protein CAWSPSTSIPYEQYF.